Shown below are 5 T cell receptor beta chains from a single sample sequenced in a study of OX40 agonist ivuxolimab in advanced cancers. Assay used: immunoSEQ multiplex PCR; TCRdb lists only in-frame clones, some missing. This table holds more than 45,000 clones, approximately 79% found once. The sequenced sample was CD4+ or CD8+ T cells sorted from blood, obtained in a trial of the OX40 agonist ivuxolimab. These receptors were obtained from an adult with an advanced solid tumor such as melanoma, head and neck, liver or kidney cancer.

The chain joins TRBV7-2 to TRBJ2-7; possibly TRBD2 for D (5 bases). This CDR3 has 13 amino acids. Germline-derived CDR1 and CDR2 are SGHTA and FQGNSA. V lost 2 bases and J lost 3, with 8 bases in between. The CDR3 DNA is TGTGCCAGCAGCTTACGAGGGATCTACGAGCAGTACTTC. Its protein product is CASSLRGIYEQYF.

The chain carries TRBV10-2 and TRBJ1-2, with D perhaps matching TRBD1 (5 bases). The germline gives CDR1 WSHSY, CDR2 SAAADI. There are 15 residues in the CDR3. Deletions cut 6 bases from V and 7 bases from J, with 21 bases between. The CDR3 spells CASRPPGPRRTGYTF. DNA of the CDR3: TGCGCCAGCAGACCCCCGGGACCGCGGAGGACTGGCTACACCTTC.

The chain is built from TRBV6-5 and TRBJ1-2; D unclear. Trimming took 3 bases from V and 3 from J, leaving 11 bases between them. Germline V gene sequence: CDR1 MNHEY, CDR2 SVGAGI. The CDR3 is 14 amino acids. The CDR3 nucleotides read TGTGCCAGCAGTTATCGAGGGCGTGACTATGGCTACACCTTC. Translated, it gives CASSYRGRDYGYTF.

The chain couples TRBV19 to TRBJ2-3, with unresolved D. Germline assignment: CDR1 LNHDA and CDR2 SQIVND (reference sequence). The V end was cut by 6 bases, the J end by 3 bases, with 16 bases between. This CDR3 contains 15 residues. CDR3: CASSAQPSGTDTQYF. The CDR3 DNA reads TGTGCCAGTAGCGCCCAGCCATCCGGAACAGATACGCAGTATTTT.

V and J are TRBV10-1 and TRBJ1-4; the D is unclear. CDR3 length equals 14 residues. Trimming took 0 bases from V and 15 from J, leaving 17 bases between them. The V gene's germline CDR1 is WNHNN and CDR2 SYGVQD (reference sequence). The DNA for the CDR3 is TGCGCCAGCAGTGAGTCGGGGAAGCGGGCCGGTATGTTTTTT. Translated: CASSESGKRAGMFF.